The 13 T cell receptor beta chains reported below all come from one sample, sequenced in a study of blood T cells in healthy people across ages. A second PCR of 7 to 11 cycles used a sample-barcoded 5' primer and a J-beta primer mix. TCRdb called the 5' RACE reads again in MiXCR, with one record for every CDR3 protein. The repertoire consists of some 370,000 distinct CDR3 sequences, with roughly half occurring once and the leading ten covering under 65%. Sequences were obtained from blood. All receptors derive from a man in his 60s in good health.

This chain connects TRBV4-3 to TRBJ2-6, with D possibly matching TRBD1 (5 bases). The CDR3 spans 16 residues. CDR1 LGHNA and CDR2 YSLEER come from the germline V gene. V dropped 2 bases and J dropped 3 bases, with 11 bases sitting between them. CDR3 residues: CASSQYQGSGANVLTF. In DNA, the CDR3 is TGCGCCAGCAGCCAATACCAGGGTAGTGGGGCCAACGTCCTGACTTTC.

The table lists this clonotype with a few counts. The chain uses TRBV27 and TRBJ2-3, with a possible D match to TRBD1 (5 bases). V gave up 9 bases and J gave up 1 base, with 11 bases separating them. This CDR3 is built from 13 residues. CDR1 MNHEY and CDR2 SMNVEV come from the germline V gene (reference sequence). The CDR3 nucleotides are TGTGCCAGTCAGGGTGGCGGCACAGATACGCAGTATTTT. This translates into CASQGGGTDTQYF.

The chain couples TRBV29-1 to TRBJ1-2; D might be TRBD1 (6 bases). Trimming left V 8 bases short and J 2 bases short, with 9 bases between. The CDR3 sequence is 11 residues long. Germline-derived CDR1 and CDR2 are SQVTM and ANQGSEA. The CDR3 coding sequence is TGCAGCATCCAGGGGAACTATGGCTACACCTTC. It codes for CSIQGNYGYTF. The variable domain in full, with the rest retrieved from reference TRBV29-1 and TRBJ1-2, is SAVISQKPSRDICQRGTSLTIQCQVDSQVTMMFWYRQQPGQSLTLIATANQGSEATYESGFVIDKFPISRPNLTFSTLTVSNMSPEDSSIYLCSIQGNYGYTFGSGTRLTVV.

The chain carries TRBV7-9 and TRBJ2-5, with D possibly TRBD1 on 6 matching bases. Per germline, CDR1 SEHNR and CDR2 FQNEAQ (reference sequence). The CDR3 has 14 residues. V shed 5 bases and J shed 11 bases, with 21 bases lying between them. The CDR3 DNA is TGTGCCAGCAGCCCGATGAATACAGGGTTCGGGCAGTACTTC. It is translated as CASSPMNTGFGQYF.

This clonotype was counted a few times. V gene TRBV29-1 combines with J gene TRBJ2-1; D is possibly TRBD1 (6 bases). Deletions cut 3 bases from V and 10 bases from J, with 19 bases between. CDR3 length: 14 amino acids. CDR1 is SQVTM and CDR2 is ANQGSEA in the germline V gene. CDR3: CSVEPHRAAREQFF. As DNA, the CDR3 is TGCAGCGTTGAGCCTCACAGGGCGGCGCGGGAGCAGTTCTTC.

The chain is built from TRBV5-6 and TRBJ2-7; D is possibly TRBD1 (5 bases). Trimming took 2 bases from V and 1 from J, leaving 13 bases between them. Germline assignment: CDR1 SGHDT and CDR2 YYEEEE. The CDR3 contains 15 residues. CDR3: CASSFKTVGSYEQYF. Here the CDR3 DNA reads TGTGCCAGCAGCTTTAAGACAGTAGGGTCCTACGAGCAGTACTTC.

This clonotype has more than one count but fewer than ten. CDR3 sequence reads: CASSFETRPETQYF. The CDR3 bases are TGTGCCAGCAGTTTTGAAACCCGGCCGGAGACCCAGTACTTC. This sequence joins TRBV28 and TRBJ2-5; D call uncertain. The germline V gene has CDR1 MDHEN and CDR2 SYDVKM. This CDR3 region has 14 residues. V lost 3 bases and J 5 bases, leaving 13 bases between the germline ends.

This clonotype has more than one count but fewer than ten. The chain is built from TRBV7-9 and TRBJ2-5; perhaps TRBD1 as D (6 bases). Trimming removed 10 bases at V and 4 bases at J, with 16 bases between. Germline lookup yields CDR1 SEHNR and CDR2 FQNEAQ (reference sequence). The CDR3 totals 13 residues. The CDR3 DNA sequence: TGTGCCACCTCACAGGGCGGCAGAGAGACCCAGTACTTC. Amino acids: CATSQGGRETQYF.

The chain uses TRBV7-2 and TRBJ1-6; 7 nucleotides agree with TRBD1. V was clipped by 7 bases and J by 6 bases; unmatched bases: 12. The CDR3 is 16 residues long. The germline V gene encodes CDR1 SGHTA and CDR2 FQGNSA. The CDR3 spells CASNLGGTGANSPLHF. CDR3 DNA: TGTGCCAGCAACCTTGGGGGAACAGGGGCTAATTCACCCCTCCACTTT.

This clonotype turned up a few times. V and J are TRBV5-1 and TRBJ2-7; the D is unclear. This CDR3 has 14 residues. Trimming pared 0 bases from V and 0 bases from J, leaving 7 bases between. From germline, CDR1 is SGHRS and CDR2 YFSETQ. The CDR3 protein is CASSLDSYSYEQYF. The CDR3 nucleotides read TGCGCCAGCAGCTTGGACAGCTACTCCTACGAGCAGTACTTC.

The chain carries TRBV3-1 and TRBJ1-6; D not resolved. The CDR3 runs 13 residues. The germline V gene has CDR1 LGHDT and CDR2 YNNKEL (reference sequence). V was trimmed by 1 base and J by 10 bases, leaving 8 bases between them. The CDR3 region has the DNA TGTGCCAGCAGCCAAGCCACGGGATCACCCCTCCACTTT. Protein product: CASSQATGSPLHF.

A few counts support this clonotype. CDR3 bases: TGTGCCAGCAGCTTATGGGCCCCGGGACAGGGGGCATCTGGGGCCAACGTCCTGACTTTC. It encodes CASSLWAPGQGASGANVLTF. The chain recombines TRBV7-3 with TRBJ2-6; 12 bases are shared with TRBD1. Germline CDR1 SGHTA, CDR2 FQGTGA. V shed 2 bases, J shed 1 base, and the junction held 9 bases outside the gene matches. The CDR3 has 20 amino acids.

The chain joins TRBV18 to TRBJ2-3; the D gene is possibly TRBD2 (5 bases). Germline V gene sequence: CDR1 KGHSH, CDR2 LQKENI. This CDR3 region has 13 residues. Trimming removed 3 bases at V and 6 bases at J, with 10 bases between. The chain's CDR3 is CASSPSGSDTQYF. The CDR3 nucleotides are TGTGCCAGCTCACCCTCGGGGTCGGATACGCAGTATTTT.